This T cell receptor (beta chain) was captured in a study of T cell changes during pregnancy in multiple sclerosis. The V gene's germline CDR1 is SGHAT and CDR2 FQDESV (reference sequence). The CDR3 loop spans 15 amino acids. V lost 3 bases to trimming and J lost 7 bases; unmatched junction nucleotides: 5. The data were produced by immunoSEQ multiplex PCR, yet TCRdb's version contains in-frame clones alone and is incomplete. The sample records some 87,000 clones, roughly 92% being singletons. The rearrangement links TRBV11-1 to TRBJ2-2; 10 bases are shared with TRBD1. This specimen consisted of CD4+ T cells from peripheral blood mononuclear cells, obtained before pregnancy. This receptor was taken from a female donor with multiple sclerosis, enrolled in a pregnancy study. This CDR3 reads CASSLTGGADGELFF. The CDR3 DNA reads TGTGCCAGCAGCTTGACAGGGGGCGCGGACGGGGAGCTGTTTTTT.